The rows below give T cell receptor beta chains drawn from one sample of a study of blood T cell repertoires in COVID-19. Some clones are missing from TCRdb's copy, which holds only in-frame ones; the method was immunoSEQ multiplex PCR. The sample includes 180,000 or so clones, roughly 82% of them seen just once. The sample comprised peripheral blood. All receptors come from a woman in her 70s with acute or convalescent COVID-19. The CDR3 runs from the conserved cysteine through the conserved F or W. Fields, in order: V gene, J gene, clone size, D gene, CDR3 protein, CDR3 DNA. D genes are given only for firm matches. Some rows have no size entry. The others give once, few or many, or a class for an expanded clone.

V gene: TRBV5-1; J gene: TRBJ2-4; clone size: .; D gene: .; CDR3 protein: CASSSGGGRNIQYF; CDR3 DNA: TGCGCCAGCAGTTCCGGGGGAGGAAGGAACATTCAGTACTTC
V gene: TRBV19; J gene: TRBJ2-7; clone size: .; D gene: TRBD1; CDR3 protein: CASSPHRGTYEQYF; CDR3 DNA: TGTGCCAGTAGTCCCCACAGGGGTACCTACGAGCAGTACTTC
V gene: TRBV25-1; J gene: TRBJ2-5; clone size: .; D gene: .; CDR3 protein: CASSAGSGQETQYF; CDR3 DNA: TGTGCCAGCAGTGCCGGGTCCGGACAAGAGACCCAGTACTTC
V gene: TRBV30; J gene: TRBJ1-1; clone size: few; D gene: .; CDR3 protein: CAWRLTQNTEAFF; CDR3 DNA: TGTGCCTGGAGGTTGACACAGAACACTGAAGCTTTCTTT
V gene: TRBV9; J gene: TRBJ1-6; clone size: few; D gene: .; CDR3 protein: CASSVDSRVDNSPLHF; CDR3 DNA: TGTGCCAGCAGCGTGGACAGCCGTGTCGATAATTCACCCCTCCACTTT
V gene: TRBV12-3/TRBV12-4; J gene: TRBJ2-1; clone size: .; D gene: .; CDR3 protein: CASSAGGYNEQFF; CDR3 DNA: TGTGCCAGCAGTGCGGGCGGCTACAATGAGCAGTTCTTC
V gene: TRBV15; J gene: TRBJ1-2; clone size: .; D gene: TRBD1; CDR3 protein: CATSSPWDRGLRGYTF; CDR3 DNA: TGTGCCACCAGCTCCCCCTGGGACAGGGGGCTACGTGGCTACACCTTC
V gene: TRBV7-2; J gene: TRBJ1-1; clone size: many; D gene: .; CDR3 protein: CASSLTGGWNTEAFF; CDR3 DNA: TGTGCCAGCAGCTTAACGGGGGGCTGGAACACTGAAGCTTTCTTT
V gene: TRBV25-1; J gene: TRBJ1-2; clone size: few; D gene: .; CDR3 protein: CASSEFDSRNGYTF; CDR3 DNA: TGTGCCAGCAGTGAATTCGACTCCCGGAATGGCTACACCTTC
V gene: TRBV5-6; J gene: TRBJ2-2; clone size: .; D gene: .; CDR3 protein: CASSLLNHITGELFF; CDR3 DNA: TGTGCCAGCAGCCTACTGAACCATATCACCGGGGAGCTGTTTTTT